The rows below give T cell receptor beta chains drawn from one sample of a study of cytomegalovirus exposure and HLA in healthy donors. Sequenced by immunoSEQ multiplex PCR; TCRdb stores in-frame clones only, minus some. The sample lists more than 100,000 clones, approximately 79% seen once, with about 2% in the top ten. The sequenced material came from PBMCs. The receptors derive from a man between 25 and 39 years old in good health and CMV-seronegative. Both conserved end residues are part of each CDR3. A D gene is named only where the DNA matches it firmly. Size values are once, few and many counts, or a class for expanded clones, and some rows have none.

j_gene	v_gene	abundance	len	d_gene	CDR3aa	CDR3nt
TRBJ2-3	TRBV5-1	NA	17	TRBD2	CASSEGLAGGPTDTQYF	TGCGCCAGCAGCGAGGGGCTAGCGGGGGGGCCCACAGATACGCAGTATTTT
TRBJ2-7	TRBV11-2	NA	16	TRBD1	CASSLAGTGVLNEQYF	TGTGCCAGCAGCCTAGCCGGGACAGGGGTTCTCAACGAGCAGTACTTC
TRBJ2-7	TRBV14	NA	14	TRBD1	CASSHWDRAYEQYF	TGTGCCAGCAGCCATTGGGACAGGGCCTACGAGCAGTACTTC
TRBJ2-5	TRBV30	NA	12	TRBD2	CASERGRETQYF	TGTGCCTCAGAGCGGGGGAGGGAGACCCAGTACTTC
TRBJ1-4	TRBV28	once	14	NA	CASSPHRERVKLFF	TGTGCCAGCAGTCCACACAGGGAAAGAGTAAAACTGTTTTTT
TRBJ2-1	TRBV6-5	NA	16	TRBD1	CASSSTGTGGKNEQFF	TGTGCCAGCAGTTCAACCGGGACAGGGGGGAAGAATGAGCAGTTCTTC
TRBJ1-2	TRBV30	NA	13	NA	CAWSRVAASGYTF	TGTGCCTGGAGCAGGGTGGCGGCGAGTGGCTACACCTTC
TRBJ1-4	TRBV6-1	NA	14	NA	CASTSSGGVEKLFF	TGTGCCAGCACTTCCTCGGGTGGAGTTGAAAAACTGTTTTTT
TRBJ2-7	TRBV27	NA	14	NA	CASSFDRVGLEQYF	TGTGCCAGCAGTTTCGACCGGGTGGGTCTCGAGCAGTACTTC
TRBJ2-7	TRBV7-2	few	14	TRBD2	CASSPLAGGREQYF	TGTGCCAGCAGCCCACTAGCGGGGGGGCGCGAGCAGTACTTC
TRBJ2-7	TRBV6-1	NA	15	TRBD2	CASTTTSGVPYEQYF	TGTGCCAGCACCACGACTAGCGGGGTCCCCTACGAGCAGTACTTC
TRBJ1-2	TRBV5-5	NA	14	NA	CASSLTTDSYGYTF	TGTGCCAGCAGCCTTACGACAGACTCCTATGGCTACACCTTC
TRBJ2-3	TRBV7-2	NA	15	TRBD2	CASSWGASGGAGQYF	TGTGCCAGCAGCTGGGGAGCTAGCGGGGGGGCTGGGCAGTATTTT
TRBJ1-2	TRBV7-6	NA	17	NA	CASSLKEGTTSLGGYTF	TGTGCCAGCAGCTTAAAGGAGGGTACCACCTCTTTAGGGGGCTACACCTTC
TRBJ2-1	TRBV11-2	NA	14	TRBD1	CASSQDRAYNEQFF	TGTGCCAGCAGCCAGGACAGGGCCTACAATGAGCAGTTCTTC
TRBJ2-1	TRBV5-6	NA	16	TRBD1	CASSIYRGEFYNEQFF	TGTGCCAGCAGCATTTACAGGGGAGAATTCTACAATGAGCAGTTCTTC
TRBJ1-2	TRBV4-1	NA	18	TRBD1	CASSRPNGQGARNYGYTF	TGCGCCAGCAGCCGGCCTAATGGACAGGGGGCGCGGAACTATGGCTACACCTTC
TRBJ2-7	TRBV4-3	NA	15	TRBD1	CASSLRWTGAYEQYF	TGCGCCAGCAGCCTCCGGTGGACAGGGGCCTACGAGCAGTACTTC
TRBJ1-5	TRBV7-2	NA	12	TRBD1	CALQGACQPQHF	TGTGCCTTACAGGGGGCATGTCAGCCCCAGCATTTT
TRBJ1-1	TRBV18	NA	16	TRBD1	CASSRRDRGVNTEAFF	TGTGCCAGCTCCCGTCGGGACAGGGGGGTCAACACTGAAGCTTTCTTT
TRBJ1-4	TRBV28	NA	13	NA	CASGGYYNEKLFF	TGTGCCAGCGGGGGCTATTATAATGAAAAACTGTTTTTT
TRBJ2-5	TRBV27	NA	16	TRBD1	CASSLKRTGGVETQYF	TGTGCCAGCAGTCTAAAACGGACAGGGGGCGTTGAGACCCAGTACTTC
TRBJ2-2	TRBV5-4	NA	19	TRBD2	CASSPWSMTSGGRTGELSF	TGTGCCAGCAGCCCCTGGAGTATGACTAGCGGGGGACGTACCGGGGAGCTGTCTTTT
TRBJ2-1	TRBV7-2	NA	16	TRBD1	CASSLSGQGSYNEQFF	TGTGCCAGCAGCTTATCGGGACAGGGGTCCTACAATGAGCAGTTCTTC
TRBJ2-2	TRBV27	NA	15	NA	CASRDGGPSTGELFF	TGTGCCAGCAGAGACGGGGGGCCCTCCACCGGGGAGCTGTTTTTT
TRBJ1-5	TRBV2	few	15	NA	CASSVERGSNQPQHF	TGTGCCAGCAGTGTTGAGAGAGGTAGCAATCAGCCCCAGCATTTT
TRBJ2-2	TRBV6-4	NA	17	TRBD2	CASSGVAGATNTGELFF	TGTGCCAGCAGTGGGGTAGCGGGGGCCACGAACACCGGGGAGCTGTTTTTT
TRBJ1-2	TRBV29-1	NA	12	NA	CSVAWQGNGYTF	TGCAGCGTTGCCTGGCAGGGGAATGGCTACACCTTC
TRBJ2-3	TRBV6-5	NA	15	TRBD1	CASSKQGRGTDTQYF	TGTGCCAGCAGCAAACAGGGGCGAGGCACAGATACGCAGTATTTT
TRBJ1-5	TRBV19	NA	15	TRBD1	CASSTDRGRGQPQHF	TGTGCCAGTAGTACCGACAGGGGGCGAGGTCAGCCCCAGCATTTT
TRBJ1-2	TRBV19	NA	15	TRBD1	CASSAERGQNYGYTF	TGTGCCAGTAGTGCCGAACGGGGACAGAACTATGGCTACACCTTC
TRBJ2-5	TRBV7-2	NA	18	TRBD2	CASSFIRGGVPRQETQYF	TGTGCCAGCAGCTTCATTCGGGGGGGCGTCCCCCGTCAAGAGACCCAGTACTTC
TRBJ1-1	TRBV11-2	NA	15	NA	CASSFTCGLMTEAFF	TGTGCCAGCAGCTTTACTTGCGGGTTGATGACTGAAGCTTTCTTT
TRBJ2-1	TRBV9	NA	18	TRBD2	CASSVEMPVSGDNNEQFF	TGTGCCAGCAGCGTAGAAATGCCCGTTAGCGGGGATAACAATGAGCAGTTCTTC
TRBJ1-1	TRBV6-7	NA	16	TRBD1	CASSPKGEGQGTEAFF	TGTGCCAGCAGCCCCAAGGGGGAGGGACAGGGCACTGAAGCTTTCTTT
TRBJ2-1	TRBV11-3	NA	17	NA	CASSLAPTGSSYNEQFF	TGTGCCAGCAGCTTAGCCCCTACTGGGAGCTCCTACAATGAGCAGTTCTTC
TRBJ1-4	TRBV11-2	NA	15	NA	CASSLGARANEKLFF	TGTGCCAGCAGCTTGGGTGCGAGGGCTAATGAAAAACTGTTTTTT
TRBJ1-6	TRBV6-5	NA	13	TRBD1	CASIGTGSSPLHF	TGTGCCAGCATAGGGACAGGGAGTTCACCCCTCCACTTT
TRBJ1-5	TRBV6-1	NA	16	NA	CASSEGDRRGNQPQHF	TGTGCCAGCAGTGAAGGTGACCGCAGGGGCAATCAGCCCCAGCATTTT
TRBJ2-1	TRBV29-1	NA	16	TRBD2	CSVEDATSGAYNEQFF	TGCAGCGTTGAAGATGCGACTAGCGGGGCCTACAATGAGCAGTTCTTC
TRBJ2-7	TRBV2	NA	12	TRBD1	CASSQTGREQYF	TGTGCCAGCAGTCAGACAGGGCGCGAGCAGTACTTC
TRBJ1-2	TRBV29-1	NA	15	NA	CSVGHSVTSQGGYTF	TGCAGCGTTGGCCACTCGGTAACCAGCCAGGGAGGCTACACCTTC
TRBJ1-5	TRBV10-3	NA	14	NA	CAISERVSNQPQHF	TGTGCCATCAGTGAGCGAGTAAGCAATCAGCCCCAGCATTTT
TRBJ2-1	TRBV11-3	NA	15	TRBD2	CASSFSGGFRGEQFF	TGTGCCAGCAGCTTCAGCGGGGGTTTTCGGGGTGAGCAGTTCTTC
TRBJ2-1	TRBV28	NA	15	TRBD2	CASSRLAGGRGEQFF	TGTGCCAGCAGTAGACTAGCGGGGGGCCGTGGTGAGCAGTTCTTC
TRBJ1-1	TRBV28	NA	14	TRBD1	CASLPTGGGTEAFF	TGTGCCAGCCTCCCGACAGGGGGGGGCACTGAAGCTTTCTTT
TRBJ1-3	TRBV19	NA	14	NA	CASSAGSSGNTIYF	TGTGCCAGTAGTGCGGGGAGCTCTGGAAACACCATATATTTT
TRBJ2-5	TRBV6-5	NA	13	TRBD1	CASRGTARETQYF	TGTGCCAGCAGAGGGACAGCAAGAGAGACCCAGTACTTC
TRBJ2-2	TRBV19	NA	15	TRBD2	CASSILAGNTGELFF	TGTGCCAGTAGTATACTAGCGGGGAACACCGGGGAGCTGTTTTTT
TRBJ2-6	TRBV6-5	NA	16	NA	CASSLDSLSGANVLTF	TGTGCCAGCAGTTTGGACAGCCTGTCTGGGGCCAACGTCCTGACTTTC
TRBJ2-7	TRBV2	NA	14	TRBD1	CASSEGDRGYEQYF	TGTGCCAGCAGTGAGGGGGACAGGGGTTACGAGCAGTACTTC
TRBJ2-5	TRBV7-7	NA	15	TRBD1	CASSSGQGIQETQYF	TGTGCCAGCAGCAGCGGACAGGGTATCCAAGAGACCCAGTACTTC
TRBJ1-4	TRBV2	NA	13	NA	CASRVEVNEKLFF	TGTGCCAGCAGGGTAGAGGTGAATGAAAAACTGTTTTTT
TRBJ1-3	TRBV7-9	NA	15	TRBD1	CASSPWTGERGTIYF	TGTGCCAGCAGCCCGTGGACAGGGGAGAGGGGCACCATATATTTT
TRBJ2-7	TRBV11-2	NA	16	TRBD1	CASSLVTGQGWGEQYF	TGTGCCAGCAGCTTAGTCACGGGACAGGGCTGGGGAGAGCAGTACTTC
TRBJ2-1	TRBV15	few	17	NA	CATSRESAGTDYNEQFF	TGTGCCACCAGCAGAGAATCGGCGGGGACCGACTACAATGAGCAGTTCTTC
TRBJ1-1	TRBV28	NA	13	NA	CASSFPQGAGAFF	TGTGCCAGCAGTTTCCCACAGGGTGCAGGGGCTTTCTTT
TRBJ2-7	TRBV7-9	NA	16	NA	CASSLAGGAGSYEQYF	TGTGCCAGCAGCTTAGCAGGGGGGGCAGGCTCCTACGAGCAGTACTTC